Following are 5 T cell receptor beta chains from one sample sequenced in a study of cytomegalovirus exposure and HLA in healthy donors. Using immunoSEQ multiplex PCR, the repertoire was profiled, and TCRdb retains in-frame clones only, with some absent. The sample shows hundreds of thousands of clones, roughly 89% of them seen only once. The material sequenced was PBMCs. The receptors were gathered from a woman under 30 in good health and CMV-seronegative.

V is TRBV27 and J is TRBJ2-7; 11 bases line up with TRBD1. The CDR3 loop spans 15 amino acids. V lost 5 bases to trimming and J lost 4 bases; unmatched junction nucleotides: 7. Germline lookup yields CDR1 MNHEY and CDR2 SMNVEV (reference sequence). The CDR3 DNA follows: TGTGCCAGCAGTCCCATCCGGGACAGGGGGTACGAGCAGTACTTC. Translating it yields CASSPIRDRGYEQYF.

In its sample, this clone was seen once. The gene calls are TRBV4-1 and TRBJ1-1; TRBD1 aligns across 7 bases. CDR3 size: 15 residues. CDR1 is MGHRA, CDR2 YSYEKL, per germline. The junction had 7 bases not matched to a gene; V was cut back by 4 bases and J by 2 bases. The CDR3 nucleotides are TGCGCCAGCAGCCGGAGAGACAGGGCTAACACTGAAGCTTTCTTT. It yields the protein CASSRRDRANTEAFF.

The CDR3 loop is CASSFHPGQGLMNTEAFF. The DNA of the CDR3 is TGTGCCAGCAGTTTCCACCCGGGACAGGGTCTTATGAACACTGAAGCTTTCTTT. V is TRBV28 and J is TRBJ1-1, with 9 bases that match TRBD1. The germline V gene has CDR1 MDHEN and CDR2 SYDVKM. This CDR3 has 18 residues. The ends lost 3 bases at V and 0 bases at J; junction bases unmatched: 11.

The chain couples TRBV11-1 to TRBJ2-6; D may be TRBD2 (5 bases). The CDR3 covers 17 residues. Germline assignment: CDR1 SGHAT and CDR2 FQDESV (reference sequence). V was clipped by 2 bases and J by 1 base, with 12 bases between them. CDR3 region: CASSLSGSSSGANVLTF. The CDR3 DNA follows: TGTGCCAGCAGCTTAAGCGGCAGCTCATCTGGGGCCAACGTCCTGACTTTC.

The chain is built from TRBV28 and TRBJ2-1; TRBD2 agrees at 7 bases. The CDR3 runs 15 residues. Germline V gene sequence: CDR1 MDHEN, CDR2 SYDVKM. J was trimmed by 6 bases and V by 4 bases; bases with no gene match: 9. As DNA, the CDR3 is TGTGCCAGCAGTTCCCCCGGGAGGCGCTTCAATGAGCAGTTCTTC. This encodes CASSSPGRRFNEQFF.